Listed below are T cell receptor beta chains from one sample, sequenced in a study of vaccination and CD4 T cells after COVID-19. Each CDR3 protein gets one entry after TCRdb re-called the PCR reads with MiXCR. This table has about 26,000 distinct CDR3 sequences, approximately 40% appearing once. Their specific antigens are unknown. The specimen sequenced was CD4+ T cells from blood, cultured in vitro. Source of these receptors: a human donor who had recovered from COVID-19. CDR3s include the opening cysteine and the closing phenylalanine or tryptophan. The order of the fields is clone size, J gene, D gene, V gene, CDR3 DNA, CDR3 protein. A D gene is named only where the DNA matches it firmly. Clone size is not always given. Where it is, it says once, few, many or a class for expanded clones.

abundance: .; j_gene: TRBJ1-2; d_gene: TRBD1; v_gene: TRBV6-1; CDR3nt: TGTGCCAGCAGCCTAACGACAGGGGACGGCTACACCTTC; CDR3aa: CASSLTTGDGYTF
abundance: .; j_gene: TRBJ1-4; d_gene: .; v_gene: TRBV20-1; CDR3nt: TGCAGTGCTAGAGCCCTAAAGGGTGAAAAACTGTTTTTT; CDR3aa: CSARALKGEKLFF
abundance: few; j_gene: TRBJ2-3; d_gene: .; v_gene: TRBV6-1; CDR3nt: TGTGCCAGCAGCTCCCCCCGGGGCCGTGAACATAATACGCAGTATTTT; CDR3aa: CASSSPRGREHNTQYF
abundance: few; j_gene: TRBJ1-1; d_gene: .; v_gene: TRBV7-6; CDR3nt: TGTGCCAGCAGCTTAGAGGCCGGGGATAACACTGAAGCTTTCTTT; CDR3aa: CASSLEAGDNTEAFF
abundance: few; j_gene: TRBJ1-2; d_gene: .; v_gene: TRBV7-9; CDR3nt: TGTGCCAGCAGCTTAGCGACTCACGGGTTTGGCTACACCTTC; CDR3aa: CASSLATHGFGYTF
abundance: few; j_gene: TRBJ2-1; d_gene: .; v_gene: TRBV11-2; CDR3nt: TGTGCCAGCAGCTTAGATTGGAGGACTGAGCAGTTCTTC; CDR3aa: CASSLDWRTEQFF
abundance: .; j_gene: TRBJ2-3; d_gene: .; v_gene: TRBV6-1; CDR3nt: TGTGCCAGCACTATTAATGCAGGGATCCCAGATACGCAGTATTTT; CDR3aa: CASTINAGIPDTQYF
abundance: .; j_gene: TRBJ2-5; d_gene: TRBD1; v_gene: TRBV6-1; CDR3nt: TGTGCCAGCAGTCCTCGGGACAGATCACAAGAGACCCAGTACTTC; CDR3aa: CASSPRDRSQETQYF
abundance: .; j_gene: TRBJ1-6; d_gene: .; v_gene: TRBV30; CDR3nt: TGTGCCTGGAGTACAGGGACGGAGAATTCACCCCTCCACTTT; CDR3aa: CAWSTGTENSPLHF
abundance: .; j_gene: TRBJ2-7; d_gene: TRBD1; v_gene: TRBV5-1; CDR3nt: TGCGCCAGCAGCTCCTCAACAGGGGGCCTCTACGAGCAGTACTTC; CDR3aa: CASSSSTGGLYEQYF